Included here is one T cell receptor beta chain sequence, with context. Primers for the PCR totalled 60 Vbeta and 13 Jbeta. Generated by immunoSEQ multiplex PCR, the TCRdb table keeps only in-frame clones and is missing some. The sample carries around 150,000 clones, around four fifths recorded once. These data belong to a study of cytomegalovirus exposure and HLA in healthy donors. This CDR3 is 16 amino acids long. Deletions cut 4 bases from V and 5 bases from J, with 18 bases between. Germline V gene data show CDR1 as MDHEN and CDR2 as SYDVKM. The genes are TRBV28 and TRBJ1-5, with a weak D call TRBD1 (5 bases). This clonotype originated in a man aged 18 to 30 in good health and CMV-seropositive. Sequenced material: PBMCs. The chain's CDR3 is CASSSSAGRGHQPQHF. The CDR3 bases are TGTGCCAGCAGTTCCTCCGCGGGGCGCGGCCATCAGCCCCAGCATTTT.